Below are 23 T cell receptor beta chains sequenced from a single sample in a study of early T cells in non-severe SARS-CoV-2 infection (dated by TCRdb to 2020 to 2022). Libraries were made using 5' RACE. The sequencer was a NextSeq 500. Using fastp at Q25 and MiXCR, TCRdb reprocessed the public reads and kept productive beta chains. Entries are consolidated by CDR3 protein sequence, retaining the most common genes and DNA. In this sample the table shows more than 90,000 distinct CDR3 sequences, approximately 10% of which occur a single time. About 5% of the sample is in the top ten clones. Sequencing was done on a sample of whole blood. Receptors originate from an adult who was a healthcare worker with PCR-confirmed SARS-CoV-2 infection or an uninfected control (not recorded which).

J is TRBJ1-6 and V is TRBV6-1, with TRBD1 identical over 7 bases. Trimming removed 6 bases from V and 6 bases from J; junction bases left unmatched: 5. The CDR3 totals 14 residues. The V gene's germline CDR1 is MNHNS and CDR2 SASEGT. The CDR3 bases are TGTGCCAGCAGCGGGGACAGCCTTAATTCACCCCTCCACTTT. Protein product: CASSGDSLNSPLHF.

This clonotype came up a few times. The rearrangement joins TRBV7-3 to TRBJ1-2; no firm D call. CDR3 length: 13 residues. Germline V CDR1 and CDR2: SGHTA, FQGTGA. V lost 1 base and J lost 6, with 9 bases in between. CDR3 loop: CASSLIKGDGYTF. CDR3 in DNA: TGTGCCAGCAGCTTAATTAAAGGTGATGGCTACACCTTC.

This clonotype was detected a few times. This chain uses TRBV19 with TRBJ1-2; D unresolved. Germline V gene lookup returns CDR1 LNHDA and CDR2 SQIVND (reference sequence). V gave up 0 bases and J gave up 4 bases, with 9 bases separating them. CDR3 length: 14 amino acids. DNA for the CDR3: TGTGCCAGTAGTATAGACAGGACCACCTATGGCTACACCTTC. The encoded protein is CASSIDRTTYGYTF. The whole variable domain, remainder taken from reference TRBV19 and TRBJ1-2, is DGGITQSPKYLFRKEGQNVTLSCEQNLNHDAMYWYRQDPGQGLRLIYYSQIVNDFQKGDIAEGYSVSREKKESFPLTVTSAQKNPTAFYLCASSIDRTTYGYTFGSGTRLTVV.

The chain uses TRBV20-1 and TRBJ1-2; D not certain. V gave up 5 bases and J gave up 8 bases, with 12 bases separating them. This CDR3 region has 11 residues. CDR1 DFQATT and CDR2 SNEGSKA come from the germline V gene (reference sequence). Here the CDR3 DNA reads TGCAGTGCTTCTGGCGTTAAGGGCTACACCTTC. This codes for CSASGVKGYTF.

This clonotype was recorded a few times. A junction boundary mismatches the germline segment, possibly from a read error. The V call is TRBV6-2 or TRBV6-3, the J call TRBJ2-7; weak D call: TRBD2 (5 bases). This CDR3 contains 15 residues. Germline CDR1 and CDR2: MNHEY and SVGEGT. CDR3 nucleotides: TGTGCCAGCAATAAGGGAGCAACAGCCTTGGAGAGAGCCGATTTC. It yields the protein CASNKGATALERADF.

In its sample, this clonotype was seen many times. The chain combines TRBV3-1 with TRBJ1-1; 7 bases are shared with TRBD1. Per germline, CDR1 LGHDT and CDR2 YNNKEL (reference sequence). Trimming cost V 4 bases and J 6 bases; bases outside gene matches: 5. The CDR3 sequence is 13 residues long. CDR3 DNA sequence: TGTGCCAGCAGCCTACGTGGGACAGCTGAAGCTTTCTTT. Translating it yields CASSLRGTAEAFF. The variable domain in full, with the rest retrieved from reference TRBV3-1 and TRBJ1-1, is DTAVSQTPKYLVTQMGNDKSIKCEQNLGHDTMYWYKQDSKKFLKIMFSYNNKELIINETVPNRFSPKSPDKAHLNLHINSLELGDSAVYFCASSLRGTAEAFFGQGTRLTVV.

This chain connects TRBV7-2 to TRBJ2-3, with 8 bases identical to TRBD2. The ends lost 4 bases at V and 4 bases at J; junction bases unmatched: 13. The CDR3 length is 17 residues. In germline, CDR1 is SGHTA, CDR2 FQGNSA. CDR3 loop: CASSSRLAPNSADTQYF. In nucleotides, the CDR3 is TGTGCCAGCAGCTCAAGACTAGCGCCCAATTCGGCAGATACGCAGTATTTT.

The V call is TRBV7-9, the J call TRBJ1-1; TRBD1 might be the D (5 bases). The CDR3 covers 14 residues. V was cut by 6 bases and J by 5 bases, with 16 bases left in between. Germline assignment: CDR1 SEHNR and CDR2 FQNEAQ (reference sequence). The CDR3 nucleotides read TGTGCCAGCAGGGCCCAAGGGGATAGGACTGAAGCTTTCTTT. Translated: CASRAQGDRTEAFF.

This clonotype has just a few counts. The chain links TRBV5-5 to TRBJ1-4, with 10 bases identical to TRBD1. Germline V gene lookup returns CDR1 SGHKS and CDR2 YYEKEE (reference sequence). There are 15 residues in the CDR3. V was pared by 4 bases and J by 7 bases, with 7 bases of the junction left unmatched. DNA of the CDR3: TGTGCCAGCAGCGCCTGGGACAGGGGACCTGAAAAACTGTTTTTT. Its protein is CASSAWDRGPEKLFF.

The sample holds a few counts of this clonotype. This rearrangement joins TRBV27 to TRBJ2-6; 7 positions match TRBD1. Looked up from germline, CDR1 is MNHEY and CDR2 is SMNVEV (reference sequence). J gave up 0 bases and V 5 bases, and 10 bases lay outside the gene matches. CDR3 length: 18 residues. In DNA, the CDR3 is TGTGCCAGCAGTGGATACCGGGACAGCAGCTCTGGGGCCAACGTCCTGACTTTC. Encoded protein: CASSGYRDSSSGANVLTF.

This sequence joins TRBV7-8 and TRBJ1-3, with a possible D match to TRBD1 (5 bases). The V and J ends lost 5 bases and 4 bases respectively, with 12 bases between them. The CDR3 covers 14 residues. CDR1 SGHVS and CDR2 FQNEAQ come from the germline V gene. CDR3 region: CASSPGAQGNTIYF. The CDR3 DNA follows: TGTGCCAGCAGCCCCGGGGCGCAGGGAAACACCATATATTTT.

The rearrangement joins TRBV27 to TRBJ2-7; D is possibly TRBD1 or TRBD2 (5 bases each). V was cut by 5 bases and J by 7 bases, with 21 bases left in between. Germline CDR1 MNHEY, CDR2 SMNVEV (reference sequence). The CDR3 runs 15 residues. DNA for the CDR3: TGTGCCAGCAGTCGCCAGGGTACTCTGAGAGGGGAGCAGTACTTC. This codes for CASSRQGTLRGEQYF.

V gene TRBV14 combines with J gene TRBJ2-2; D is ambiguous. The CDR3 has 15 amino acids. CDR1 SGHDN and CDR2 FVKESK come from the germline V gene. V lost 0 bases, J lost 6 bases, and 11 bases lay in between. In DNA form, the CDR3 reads TGTGCCAGCAGCCAAGATCCGAGGTTGGCCGGGGAGCTGTTTTTT. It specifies CASSQDPRLAGELFF.

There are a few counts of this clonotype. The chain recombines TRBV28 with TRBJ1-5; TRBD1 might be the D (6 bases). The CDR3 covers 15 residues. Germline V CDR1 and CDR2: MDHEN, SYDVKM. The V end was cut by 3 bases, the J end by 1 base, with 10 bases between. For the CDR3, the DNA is TGTGCCAGCAGTTTCGGGGGCTGGAGCAATCAGCCCCAGCATTTT. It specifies CASSFGGWSNQPQHF.

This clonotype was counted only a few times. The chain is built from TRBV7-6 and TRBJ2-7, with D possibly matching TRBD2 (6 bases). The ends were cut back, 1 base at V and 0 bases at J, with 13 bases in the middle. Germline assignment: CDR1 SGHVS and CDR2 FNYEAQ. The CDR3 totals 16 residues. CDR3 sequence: CASSLVVAENSYEQYF. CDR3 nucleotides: TGTGCCAGCAGCTTAGTTGTAGCGGAAAACTCCTACGAGCAGTACTTC.

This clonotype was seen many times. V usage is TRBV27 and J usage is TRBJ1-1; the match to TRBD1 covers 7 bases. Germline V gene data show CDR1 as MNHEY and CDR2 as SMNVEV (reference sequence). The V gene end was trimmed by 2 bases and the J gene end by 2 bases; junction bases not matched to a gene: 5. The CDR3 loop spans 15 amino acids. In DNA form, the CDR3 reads TGTGCCAGCAGTTTAGGAGGGGGCCTTAACACTGAAGCTTTCTTT. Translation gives CASSLGGGLNTEAFF.

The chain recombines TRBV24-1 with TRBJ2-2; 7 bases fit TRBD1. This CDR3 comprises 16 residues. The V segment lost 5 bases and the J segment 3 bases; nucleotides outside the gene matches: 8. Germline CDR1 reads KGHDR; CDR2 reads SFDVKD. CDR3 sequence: CATSAPVQGDTGELFF. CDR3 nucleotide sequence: TGTGCCACCAGTGCCCCGGTCCAGGGGGACACCGGGGAGCTGTTTTTT.

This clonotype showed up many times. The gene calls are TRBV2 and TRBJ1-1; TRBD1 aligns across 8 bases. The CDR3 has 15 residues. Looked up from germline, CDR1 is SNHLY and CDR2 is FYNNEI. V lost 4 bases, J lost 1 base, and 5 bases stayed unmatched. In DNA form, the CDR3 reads TGTGCCAGCAGTGGAGCCGGGACAGGGAACACTGAAGCTTTCTTT. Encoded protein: CASSGAGTGNTEAFF.

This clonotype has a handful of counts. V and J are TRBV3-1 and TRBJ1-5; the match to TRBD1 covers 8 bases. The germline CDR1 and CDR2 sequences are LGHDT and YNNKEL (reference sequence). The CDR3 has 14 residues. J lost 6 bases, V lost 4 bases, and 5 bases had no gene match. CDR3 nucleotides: TGTGCCAGCAGCCCTGGACAGGGTGCTCAGCCCCAGCATTTT. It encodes CASSPGQGAQPQHF. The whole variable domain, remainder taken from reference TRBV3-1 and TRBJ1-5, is DTAVSQTPKYLVTQMGNDKSIKCEQNLGHDTMYWYKQDSKKFLKIMFSYNNKELIINETVPNRFSPKSPDKAHLNLHINSLELGDSAVYFCASSPGQGAQPQHFGDGTRLSIL.

The CDR3 is CASSPLDPQYNEQFF. The CDR3 DNA follows: TGTGCCAGCAGCCCTTTAGACCCACAATACAATGAGCAGTTCTTC. The chain has TRBV6-5 and TRBJ2-1, with D hard to call. Looked up from germline, CDR1 is MNHEY and CDR2 is SVGAGI. The length of the CDR3 is 15 residues. Deletions cut 6 bases from V and 4 bases from J, with 16 bases between.

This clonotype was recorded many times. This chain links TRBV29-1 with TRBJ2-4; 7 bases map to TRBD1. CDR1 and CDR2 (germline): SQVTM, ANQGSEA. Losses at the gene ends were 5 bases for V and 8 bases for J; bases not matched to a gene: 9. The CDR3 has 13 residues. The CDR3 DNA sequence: TGCAGCGTTTTCACAGGGGATCGAGACATTCAGTACTTC. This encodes CSVFTGDRDIQYF.

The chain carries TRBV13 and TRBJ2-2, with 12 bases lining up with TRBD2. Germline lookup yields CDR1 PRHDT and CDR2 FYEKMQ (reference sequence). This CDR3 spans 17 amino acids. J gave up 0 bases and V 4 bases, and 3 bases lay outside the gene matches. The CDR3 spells CASSSTSGGTNTGELFF. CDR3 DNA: TGTGCCAGCAGCTCTACTAGCGGGGGGACGAACACCGGGGAGCTGTTTTTT. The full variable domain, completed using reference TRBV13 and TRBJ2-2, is AAGVIQSPRHLIKEKRETATLKCYPIPRHDTVYWYQQGPGQDPQFLISFYEKMQSDKGSIPDRFSAQQFSDYHSELNMSSLELGDSALYFCASSSTSGGTNTGELFFGEGSRLTVL.

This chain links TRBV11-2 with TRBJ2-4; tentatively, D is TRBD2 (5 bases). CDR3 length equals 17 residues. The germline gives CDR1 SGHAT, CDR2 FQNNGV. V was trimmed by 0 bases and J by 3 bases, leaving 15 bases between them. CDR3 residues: CASSLDRRGWYKNIQYF. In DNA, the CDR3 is TGTGCCAGCAGCTTAGATCGTCGGGGTTGGTACAAAAACATTCAGTACTTC.